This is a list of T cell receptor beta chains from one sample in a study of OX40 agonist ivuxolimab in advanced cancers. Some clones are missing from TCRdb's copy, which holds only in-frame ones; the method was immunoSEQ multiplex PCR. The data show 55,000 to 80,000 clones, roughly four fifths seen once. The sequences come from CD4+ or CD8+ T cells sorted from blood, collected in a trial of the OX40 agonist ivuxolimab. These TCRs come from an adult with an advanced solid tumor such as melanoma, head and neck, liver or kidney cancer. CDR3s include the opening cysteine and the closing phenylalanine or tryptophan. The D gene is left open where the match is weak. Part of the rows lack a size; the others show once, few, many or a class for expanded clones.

DNA: TGTGCCAGCAGCCCAGGTTTCGGGGACGCCTCCTACGAGCAGTACTTC; CDR3: CASSPGFGDASYEQYF; D: -; size: -; V: TRBV11-3; J: TRBJ2-7
DNA: TGTGCCAGCAATTATGAGGACAACACTGAAGCTTTCTTT; CDR3: CASNYEDNTEAFF; D: -; size: -; V: TRBV2; J: TRBJ1-1
DNA: TGCGCCAGCAGCCAAGATGGACGGGGGGCGGGAGATACGCAGTATTTT; CDR3: CASSQDGRGAGDTQYF; D: -; size: -; V: TRBV4-1; J: TRBJ2-3
DNA: TGTGCCAGCATGACGACAGGACCCAGCACAGATACGCAGTATTTT; CDR3: CASMTTGPSTDTQYF; D: -; size: once; V: TRBV25-1; J: TRBJ2-3
DNA: TGTGCCAGCAGCTTCCAGGACAGGGAGAATGGCTACACCTTC; CDR3: CASSFQDRENGYTF; D: TRBD1; size: once; V: TRBV5-4; J: TRBJ1-2
DNA: TGTGCCAGCAGCCCCGGACTAGCTAGCTACGAGCAGTACTTC; CDR3: CASSPGLASYEQYF; D: TRBD2; size: -; V: TRBV5-4; J: TRBJ2-7
DNA: TGTGCCAGCAGCCAAGAGTTGAGACAGATAGGGAAACTGTTTTTT; CDR3: CASSQELRQIGKLFF; D: -; size: -; V: TRBV4-2; J: TRBJ1-4
DNA: TGCGCCAGCAGCTACGGACTAGCCGGTTCCGGGGAGCTGTTTTTT; CDR3: CASSYGLAGSGELFF; D: TRBD2; size: once; V: TRBV4-3; J: TRBJ2-2
DNA: TGCAGCGCGGTGGCGGGTAGCACAGATACGCAGTATTTT; CDR3: CSAVAGSTDTQYF; D: -; size: once; V: TRBV29-1; J: TRBJ2-3
DNA: TGTGCCAGTAGTACTGGAGGCCTCGGGCGGGAGCTGTTTTTT; CDR3: CASSTGGLGRELFF; D: -; size: -; V: TRBV19; J: TRBJ2-2
DNA: TGTGCCAGCAGTTTTCGGACAGGAGCCAAAAACATTCAGTACTTC; CDR3: CASSFRTGAKNIQYF; D: TRBD1; size: once; V: TRBV2; J: TRBJ2-4
DNA: TGTGCCAGTAGTATCCAATGGGACTATTGGAATGAGCAGTTCTTC; CDR3: CASSIQWDYWNEQFF; D: TRBD2; size: -; V: TRBV19; J: TRBJ2-1
DNA: TGTGCCTGGAGTGGGGACAGGGGGAACGGGGAGCTGTTTTTT; CDR3: CAWSGDRGNGELFF; D: TRBD1; size: once; V: TRBV30; J: TRBJ2-2
DNA: TGTGCCAGCACCTCCAGTCCGGGTGAGCAGTTCTTC; CDR3: CASTSSPGEQFF; D: -; size: -; V: TRBV7-2; J: TRBJ2-1
DNA: TGTGCCAGTAGTATCGGAGGGTTCGGGGCCAACGTCCTGACTTTC; CDR3: CASSIGGFGANVLTF; D: -; size: -; V: TRBV19; J: TRBJ2-6
DNA: TGTGCCAGTAAGCGAGGCGATACTAATGAAAAACTGTTTTTT; CDR3: CASKRGDTNEKLFF; D: -; size: -; V: TRBV19; J: TRBJ1-4
DNA: TGTGCCAGCAGCTCTGGAGGGGACAATCAGCCCCAGCATTTT; CDR3: CASSSGGDNQPQHF; D: -; size: -; V: TRBV7-9; J: TRBJ1-5
DNA: TGTGCCAGCAGACGGACTGGAAGTCCCTACGAGCAGTACTTC; CDR3: CASRRTGSPYEQYF; D: -; size: -; V: TRBV2; J: TRBJ2-7
DNA: TGTGCCAGCAGTGCCAGATTGGGGGTTTATGAAAAACTGTTTTTT; CDR3: CASSARLGVYEKLFF; D: -; size: once; V: TRBV6-4; J: TRBJ1-4
DNA: TGTGCCAGCAGCGGGGGGGCTCGGGCAGATACGCAGTATTTT; CDR3: CASSGGARADTQYF; D: TRBD2; size: -; V: TRBV2; J: TRBJ2-3
DNA: TGTGCCAGCAGCCCACCCAGCACGGCTCCCGAGACCCAGTACTTC; CDR3: CASSPPSTAPETQYF; D: -; size: -; V: TRBV7-2; J: TRBJ2-5
DNA: TGTGCCAGCAGCTTAGTGCACCGGGAGACCCAGTACTTC; CDR3: CASSLVHRETQYF; D: -; size: -; V: TRBV11-2; J: TRBJ2-5
DNA: TGTGCCAGCAGTTCTGGACGATTTACTAATGAAAAACTGTTTTTT; CDR3: CASSSGRFTNEKLFF; D: -; size: -; V: TRBV6-1; J: TRBJ1-4
DNA: TGTGCCAGCAGCGTCGATTCCCGGGGGCCATGGGATACGCAGTATTTT; CDR3: CASSVDSRGPWDTQYF; D: -; size: few; V: TRBV9; J: TRBJ2-3
DNA: TGTGCCAGCAGTGAAGCACGGACAGTTACCTACGAGCAGTACTTC; CDR3: CASSEARTVTYEQYF; D: -; size: few; V: TRBV2; J: TRBJ2-7
DNA: TGTGCCAGCAGGTCTAGCGGGGAGGGGTATGAGCAGTTCTTC; CDR3: CASRSSGEGYEQFF; D: TRBD2; size: -; V: TRBV6-5; J: TRBJ2-1
DNA: TGCGCCAGCTTCCTAGCGGGCCATCGAGGAGATACGCAGTATTTT; CDR3: CASFLAGHRGDTQYF; D: TRBD2; size: -; V: TRBV10-2; J: TRBJ2-3
DNA: TGCGCCAGCAGCCCCCTCGGACAGGGCTTTGGCTACACCTTC; CDR3: CASSPLGQGFGYTF; D: TRBD1; size: -; V: TRBV5-1; J: TRBJ1-2
DNA: TGCGCCAGCAGCGGGGGGCGGAGTGAGCAGTTCTTC; CDR3: CASSGGRSEQFF; D: -; size: -; V: TRBV5-1; J: TRBJ2-1
DNA: TGCGCCAGCAGCGTTGACAGTAGCAATCAGCCCCAGCATTTT; CDR3: CASSVDSSNQPQHF; D: -; size: -; V: TRBV5-1; J: TRBJ1-5
DNA: TGTGCCAGCAGCTCCTCCGGGACAGGGCACACCGGGGAGCTGTTTTTT; CDR3: CASSSSGTGHTGELFF; D: TRBD1; size: once; V: TRBV7-9; J: TRBJ2-2
DNA: TGCGCCAGCAGTCCCGGGACAACGAACACCGGGGAGCTGTTTTTT; CDR3: CASSPGTTNTGELFF; D: -; size: -; V: TRBV5-1; J: TRBJ2-2
DNA: TGTGCCAGCAGCCCCAACCGGGACAGGGGGCATGGCTACACCTTC; CDR3: CASSPNRDRGHGYTF; D: TRBD1; size: -; V: TRBV7-9; J: TRBJ1-2
DNA: TGTGCCAGCGGGGCAGGCCCTGGCAATCAGCCCCAGCATTTT; CDR3: CASGAGPGNQPQHF; D: -; size: -; V: TRBV2; J: TRBJ1-5
DNA: TGTGCCAGTAGTATAGAGGGACTAGCGCGCACAGATACGCAGTATTTT; CDR3: CASSIEGLARTDTQYF; D: TRBD2; size: -; V: TRBV19; J: TRBJ2-3
DNA: TGTGCCAGCAGCCTACTTAACTATGGCTACACCTTC; CDR3: CASSLLNYGYTF; D: -; size: -; V: TRBV5-6; J: TRBJ1-2
DNA: TGTGCCAGCAGCCCTCACCGCCAGATACAAGAGACCCAGTACTTC; CDR3: CASSPHRQIQETQYF; D: -; size: few; V: TRBV11-2; J: TRBJ2-5
DNA: TGTGCCAGCAGCCCAGGGACAGGGGGTAATTCACCCCTCCACTTT; CDR3: CASSPGTGGNSPLHF; D: TRBD1; size: once; V: TRBV7-2; J: TRBJ1-6
DNA: TGTGCCAGTATTCGACAGGGGAACAGCAATCAGCCCCAGCATTTT; CDR3: CASIRQGNSNQPQHF; D: TRBD1; size: -; V: TRBV19; J: TRBJ1-5
DNA: TGTGCCAGCAGTTACTCGGCAAGGAGTAACACCATATATTTT; CDR3: CASSYSARSNTIYF; D: -; size: -; V: TRBV6-6; J: TRBJ1-3
DNA: TGTGCCAGTAGTTTTACAGGGAACACCGGGGAGCTGTTTTTT; CDR3: CASSFTGNTGELFF; D: -; size: once; V: TRBV19; J: TRBJ2-2
DNA: TGTGCCAGCAGCGTCCCAGGGCGATACACCTACGAGCAGTACTTC; CDR3: CASSVPGRYTYEQYF; D: -; size: -; V: TRBV28; J: TRBJ2-7
DNA: TGTGCCAGCAGCTTAGACAGGACAGGGGAATCCCTCTATGGCTACACCTTC; CDR3: CASSLDRTGESLYGYTF; D: TRBD1; size: -; V: TRBV11-3; J: TRBJ1-2
DNA: TGTGCCAGTAGTATAGATTCCGGGGTTAACACTGAAGCTTTCTTT; CDR3: CASSIDSGVNTEAFF; D: -; size: -; V: TRBV19; J: TRBJ1-1
DNA: TGCAGCGTGAATACAGGTTTCTCTGGAAACACCATATATTTT; CDR3: CSVNTGFSGNTIYF; D: -; size: -; V: TRBV29-1; J: TRBJ1-3
DNA: TGTGCCAGCAGTAAAGGAACCCTGACACTCTCTGAAGCTTTCTTT; CDR3: CASSKGTLTLSEAFF; D: -; size: -; V: TRBV14; J: TRBJ1-1
DNA: TGTGCCAGCAGCTTAGTAGGGACAGGGTCCGGTGAAAAACTGTTTTTT; CDR3: CASSLVGTGSGEKLFF; D: TRBD1; size: -; V: TRBV7-2; J: TRBJ1-4
DNA: TGCGCCAGCAGCTTGGGGGTAGGGTTTGGGGAGACCCAGTACTTC; CDR3: CASSLGVGFGETQYF; D: -; size: -; V: TRBV5-1; J: TRBJ2-5
DNA: TGCGCCAGCAGCCCCCTGGGGAGGGGGTTATACTTC; CDR3: CASSPLGRGLYF; D: -; size: few; V: TRBV4-1; J: TRBJ2-4
DNA: TGTGCCAGCAGAAAGGACGGACAGGGATCGATCTATGGCTACACCTTC; CDR3: CASRKDGQGSIYGYTF; D: TRBD1; size: -; V: TRBV25-1; J: TRBJ1-2
DNA: TGTGCCAGCACCTCACTCCGGAAGAACACTGAAGCTTTCTTT; CDR3: CASTSLRKNTEAFF; D: -; size: -; V: TRBV6-5; J: TRBJ1-1